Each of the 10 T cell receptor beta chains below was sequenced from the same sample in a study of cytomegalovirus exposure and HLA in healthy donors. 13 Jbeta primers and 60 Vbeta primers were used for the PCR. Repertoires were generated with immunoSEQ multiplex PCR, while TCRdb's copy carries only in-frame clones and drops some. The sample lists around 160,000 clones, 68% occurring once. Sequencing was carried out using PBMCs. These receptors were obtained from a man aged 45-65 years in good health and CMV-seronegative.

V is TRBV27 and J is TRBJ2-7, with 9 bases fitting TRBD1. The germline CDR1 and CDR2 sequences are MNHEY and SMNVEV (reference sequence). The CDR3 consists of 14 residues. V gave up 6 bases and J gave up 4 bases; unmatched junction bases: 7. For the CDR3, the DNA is TGTGCCAGCAGCCCGGGACAGGGAACTTACGAGCAGTACTTC. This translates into CASSPGQGTYEQYF.

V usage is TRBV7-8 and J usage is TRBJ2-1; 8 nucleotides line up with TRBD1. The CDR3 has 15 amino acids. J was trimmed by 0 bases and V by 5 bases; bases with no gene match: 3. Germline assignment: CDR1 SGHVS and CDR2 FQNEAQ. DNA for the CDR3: TGTGCCAGCAGCGGCGACAGGGGCTCCTACAATGAGCAGTTCTTC. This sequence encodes CASSGDRGSYNEQFF.

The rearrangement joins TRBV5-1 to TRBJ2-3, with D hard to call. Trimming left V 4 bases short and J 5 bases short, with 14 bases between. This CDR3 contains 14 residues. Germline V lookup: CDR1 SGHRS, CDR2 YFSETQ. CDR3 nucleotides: TGCGCCAGCAGCAAAGATCTAGGAAGAGATACGCAGTATTTT. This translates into CASSKDLGRDTQYF. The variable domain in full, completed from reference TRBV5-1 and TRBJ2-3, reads KAGVTQTPRYLIKTRGQQVTLSCSPISGHRSVSWYQQTPGQGLQFLFEYFSETQRNKGNFPGRFSGRQFSNSRSEMNVSTLELGDSALYLCASSKDLGRDTQYFGPGTRLTVL.

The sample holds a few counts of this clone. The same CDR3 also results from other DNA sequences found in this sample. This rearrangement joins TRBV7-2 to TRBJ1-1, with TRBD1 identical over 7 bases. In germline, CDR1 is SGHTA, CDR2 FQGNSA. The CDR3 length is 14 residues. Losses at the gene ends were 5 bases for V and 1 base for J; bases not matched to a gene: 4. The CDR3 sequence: CASSTRTGNTEAFF. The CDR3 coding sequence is TGTGCCAGCAGCACAAGGACAGGGAACACTGAAGCTTTCTTT. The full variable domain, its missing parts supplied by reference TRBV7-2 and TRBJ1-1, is GAGVSQSPSNKVTEKGKDVELRCDPISGHTALYWYRQSLGQGLEFLIYFQGNSAPDKSGLPSDRFSAERTGGSVSTLTIQRTQQEDSAVYLCASSTRTGNTEAFFGQGTRLTVV.

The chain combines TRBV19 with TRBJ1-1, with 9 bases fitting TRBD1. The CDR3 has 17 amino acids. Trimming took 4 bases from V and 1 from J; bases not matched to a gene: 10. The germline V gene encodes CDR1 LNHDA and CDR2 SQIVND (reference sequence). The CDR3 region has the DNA TGTGCCAGTAGTACGATAGGACAGGGGATAAGGAACACTGAAGCTTTCTTT. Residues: CASSTIGQGIRNTEAFF.

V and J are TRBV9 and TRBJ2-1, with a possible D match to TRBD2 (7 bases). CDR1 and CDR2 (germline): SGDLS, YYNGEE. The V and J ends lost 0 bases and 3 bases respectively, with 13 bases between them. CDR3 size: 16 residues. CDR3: CASSVEGGGVYNEQFF. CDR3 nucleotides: TGTGCCAGCAGCGTAGAGGGAGGGGGGGTCTACAATGAGCAGTTCTTC.

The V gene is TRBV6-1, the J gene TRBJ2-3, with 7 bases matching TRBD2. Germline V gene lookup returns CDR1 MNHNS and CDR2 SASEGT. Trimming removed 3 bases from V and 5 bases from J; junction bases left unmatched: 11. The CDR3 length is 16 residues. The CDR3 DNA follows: TGTGCCAGCAGTGACTTGGTCCTAGCGGACCTAGATACGCAGTATTTT. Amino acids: CASSDLVLADLDTQYF.

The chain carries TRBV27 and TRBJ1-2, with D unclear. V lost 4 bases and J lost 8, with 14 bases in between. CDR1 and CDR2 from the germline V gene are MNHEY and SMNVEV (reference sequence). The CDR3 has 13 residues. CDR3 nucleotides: TGTGCCAGCAGTTCCGCGATGGAGAACGGCTACACCTTC. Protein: CASSSAMENGYTF.

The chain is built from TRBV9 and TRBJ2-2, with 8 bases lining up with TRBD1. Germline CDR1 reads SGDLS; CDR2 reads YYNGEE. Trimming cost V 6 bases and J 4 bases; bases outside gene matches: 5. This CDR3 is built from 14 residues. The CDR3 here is CASTRTGFTGELFF. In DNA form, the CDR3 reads TGTGCCAGCACCCGGACAGGGTTCACCGGGGAGCTGTTTTTT.

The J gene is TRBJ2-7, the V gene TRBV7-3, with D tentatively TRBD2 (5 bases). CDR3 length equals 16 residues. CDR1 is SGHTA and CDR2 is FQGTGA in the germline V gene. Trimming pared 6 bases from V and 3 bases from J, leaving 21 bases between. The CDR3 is CASSLGVVGEGYEQYF. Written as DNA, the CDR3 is TGTGCCAGCAGTCTTGGGGTTGTCGGCGAGGGCTACGAGCAGTACTTC.